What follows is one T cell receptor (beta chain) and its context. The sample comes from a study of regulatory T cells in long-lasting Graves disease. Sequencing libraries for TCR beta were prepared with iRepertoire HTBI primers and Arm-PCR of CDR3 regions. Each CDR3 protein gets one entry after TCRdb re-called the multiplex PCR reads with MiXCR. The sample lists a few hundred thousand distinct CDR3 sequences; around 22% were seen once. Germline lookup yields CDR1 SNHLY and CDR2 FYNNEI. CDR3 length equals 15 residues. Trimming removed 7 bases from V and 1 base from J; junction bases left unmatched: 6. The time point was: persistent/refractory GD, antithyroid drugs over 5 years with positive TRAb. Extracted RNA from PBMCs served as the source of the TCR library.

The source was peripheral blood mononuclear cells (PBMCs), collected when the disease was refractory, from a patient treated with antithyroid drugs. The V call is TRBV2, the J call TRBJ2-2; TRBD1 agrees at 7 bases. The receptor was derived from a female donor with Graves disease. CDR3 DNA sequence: TGTGCCAGCATAAAACAGGGGCAGAACACCGGGGAGCTGTTTTTT. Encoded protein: CASIKQGQNTGELFF.